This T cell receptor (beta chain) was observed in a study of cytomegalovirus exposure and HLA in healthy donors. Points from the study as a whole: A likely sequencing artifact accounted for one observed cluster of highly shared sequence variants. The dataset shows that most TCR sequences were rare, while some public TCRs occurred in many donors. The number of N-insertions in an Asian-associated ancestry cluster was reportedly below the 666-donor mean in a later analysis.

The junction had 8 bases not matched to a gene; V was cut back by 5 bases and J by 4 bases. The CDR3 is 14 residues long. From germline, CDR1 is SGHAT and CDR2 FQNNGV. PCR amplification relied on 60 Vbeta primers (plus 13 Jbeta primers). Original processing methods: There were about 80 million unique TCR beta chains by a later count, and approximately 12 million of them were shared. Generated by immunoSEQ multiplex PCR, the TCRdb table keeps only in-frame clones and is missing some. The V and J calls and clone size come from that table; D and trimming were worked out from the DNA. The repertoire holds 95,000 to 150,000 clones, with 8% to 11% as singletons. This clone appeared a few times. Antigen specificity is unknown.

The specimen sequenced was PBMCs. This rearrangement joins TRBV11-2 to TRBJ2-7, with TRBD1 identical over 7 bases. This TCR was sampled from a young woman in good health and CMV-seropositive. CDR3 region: CASSQGGALYEQYF. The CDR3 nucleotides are TGTGCCAGCAGCCAAGGGGGCGCGTTGTACGAGCAGTACTTC.